Given below is one T cell receptor (beta chain) in context. V was clipped by 3 bases and J by 0 bases, with 17 bases between them. CDR1 is LGHNA, CDR2 YNFKEQ, per germline. The CDR3 runs to 17 residues. This sample is drawn from a study of blood T cells in healthy people across ages. A J-beta primer mix and a sample-barcoded 5' primer were used in a second PCR of about 7 to 12 cycles. Every sample gave at least 2.5 million paired-end reads containing CDR3. MiXCR, applied by TCRdb to the 5' RACE reads, yields one record per CDR3 protein. The sample has some 940,000 distinct CDR3 sequences, about 29% seen once. This same sample was also part of a study on T cells of mothers and their children.

The sequence was collected from a woman aged 40-49 years in good health. The sequenced sample was blood. This chain joins TRBV4-2 and TRBJ1-1; D remains ambiguous. This CDR3 reads CASSHPKGVTLNTEAFF. DNA of the CDR3: TGTGCCAGCAGCCACCCTAAGGGAGTCACCCTGAACACTGAAGCTTTCTTT.